Following are 19 T cell receptor beta chains from one sample sequenced in a study of cytomegalovirus exposure and HLA in healthy donors. Profiled with immunoSEQ multiplex PCR; TCRdb holds only in-frame clones, not every one. The sample consists of 150,000 or so clones, 70% to 90% of them appearing once. Sequencing was performed on PBMCs. The receptors here all came from a woman aged 25 to 39 in good health and CMV-seropositive.

V usage is TRBV5-1 and J usage is TRBJ1-4; perhaps TRBD1 as D (5 bases). CDR1 and CDR2 from the germline V gene are SGHRS and YFSETQ. Trimming took off 4 bases at V and 6 bases at J, with 13 bases between the two ends. CDR3 length: 14 amino acids. CDR3 in DNA: TGCGCCAGCAGCCTCCGGGGGGTGGATGAAAAACTGTTTTTT. Encoded protein: CASSLRGVDEKLFF.

The chain has TRBV6-5 and TRBJ2-5; TRBD1 agrees at 10 bases. The J call may be mistaken, given a closer DNA end match to TRBJ2-7. CDR3 length equals 14 residues. Germline V gene lookup returns CDR1 MNHEY and CDR2 SVGAGI. The CDR3 loop is CASSWDRGAYEQYF. The CDR3 DNA sequence: TGTGCCAGCAGTTGGGACAGGGGAGCCTACGAGCAGTACTTC.

V usage is TRBV6-1 and J usage is TRBJ1-4, with D possibly matching TRBD1 (5 bases). The V gene's germline CDR1 is MNHNS and CDR2 SASEGT. The CDR3 is made up of 16 amino acids. The ends were cut back, 6 bases at V and 8 bases at J, with 22 bases in the middle. The CDR3 region has the DNA TGTGCCAGCAGGGAACACGAACAGGTCCGCAAGGAAAAACTGTTTTTT. Its protein product is CASREHEQVRKEKLFF.

The V gene is TRBV10-1, the J gene TRBJ2-1; 11 nucleotides align to TRBD2. This CDR3 has 16 amino acids. V was pared by 0 bases and J by 7 bases, with 5 bases of the junction left unmatched. Germline assignment: CDR1 WNHNN and CDR2 SYGVQD (reference sequence). The CDR3 DNA follows: TGCGCCAGCAGTGAGTCACCTAGCGGGGGGCCTAATGAGCAGTTCTTC. As protein: CASSESPSGGPNEQFF.

The chain uses TRBV2 and TRBJ2-7; TRBD1 aligns across 11 bases. The CDR3 is 16 residues long. The germline gives CDR1 SNHLY, CDR2 FYNNEI. With V trimmed by 0 bases and J by 4 bases, 5 bases remained unmatched. The CDR3 loop reads CASSEARDRGVYEQYF. The CDR3 bases are TGTGCCAGCAGTGAAGCGCGGGACAGGGGGGTATACGAGCAGTACTTC.

The rearrangement uses TRBV28 and TRBJ2-7, with D tentatively TRBD2 (5 bases). The V end lost 2 bases, the J end lost 5 bases, and 7 bases lay between the germline ends. Germline assignment: CDR1 MDHEN and CDR2 SYDVKM. The CDR3 totals 12 residues. The CDR3 DNA is TGTGCCAGCAGTTTAACGGGGAACGAGCAGTACTTC. Its protein product is CASSLTGNEQYF.

J is TRBJ1-2 and V is TRBV2; tentatively, D is TRBD1 (5 bases). This CDR3 has 15 amino acids. The V and J ends lost 7 bases and 5 bases respectively, with 20 bases between them. Germline assignment: CDR1 SNHLY and CDR2 FYNNEI. The CDR3 nucleotides are TGTGCCAGCACCCCAGAAGGGGCTAGTAGGTATGGCTACACCTTC. The encoded protein is CASTPEGASRYGYTF.

The CDR3 loop is CASRELAGVGYEQYF. CDR3 nucleotide sequence: TGTGCCAGCAGGGAACTAGCGGGGGTAGGATACGAGCAGTACTTC. V usage is TRBV2 and J usage is TRBJ2-7; 11 bases line up with TRBD2. The CDR3 runs 15 residues. The V and J ends lost 6 bases and 4 bases, in that order; junction bases with no gene match: 8. CDR1 is SNHLY and CDR2 is FYNNEI in the germline V gene.

This clone has a single count. This chain joins TRBV6-1 and TRBJ1-3; no clear D gene. V was trimmed by 6 bases and J by 0 bases, leaving 9 bases between them. Germline CDR1 and CDR2: MNHNS and SASEGT. The CDR3 runs 14 residues. CDR3 sequence (DNA): TGTGCCAGCAGCCTAACTACCTCTGGAAACACCATATATTTT. Translated: CASSLTTSGNTIYF.

This chain links TRBV12-5 with TRBJ2-5; 11 bases are a match to TRBD1. V shed 5 bases, J shed 5 bases, and the junction held 4 bases outside the gene matches. The V gene's germline CDR1 is LGHNT and CDR2 FRNRAP. CDR3 length: 14 residues. The CDR3 DNA sequence: TGTGCTAGTGGTCCCGGGACAGGGGGGGAGACCCAGTACTTC. This codes for CASGPGTGGETQYF.

Written as DNA, the CDR3 is TGTGCCAGCAGCTTCGGACTTGGGGGGTACACTGAAGCTTTCTTT. Its protein product is CASSFGLGGYTEAFF. The gene calls are TRBV7-2 and TRBJ1-1, with D perhaps TRBD1 (5 bases). Germline CDR1 reads SGHTA; CDR2 reads FQGNSA. The V and J ends lost 3 bases and 3 bases respectively, with 14 bases between them. The CDR3 extends over 15 amino acids.

The V gene is TRBV28, the J gene TRBJ2-4, with D possibly being TRBD2 (6 bases). Trimming cost V 0 bases and J 6 bases, with 6 bases left between them. The CDR3 extends over 13 amino acids. The germline V gene has CDR1 MDHEN and CDR2 SYDVKM. Here the CDR3 DNA reads TGTGCCAGCAGTTTATGGCGGGGAAACATTCAGTACTTC. Translating it yields CASSLWRGNIQYF.

The V gene is TRBV2, the J gene TRBJ2-2; the match to TRBD2 covers 8 bases. This CDR3 region has 15 residues. Unmatched junction bases numbered 7, after V lost 8 bases and J lost 2 bases. Per germline, CDR1 SNHLY and CDR2 FYNNEI. The CDR3 sequence is CASGGRGGNTGELFF. The CDR3 DNA sequence: TGTGCCAGCGGGGGACGGGGGGGCAACACCGGGGAGCTGTTTTTT.

V and J are TRBV2 and TRBJ2-7; no clear D. Germline values: CDR1 SNHLY, CDR2 FYNNEI. Trimming took 8 bases from V and 0 from J, leaving 8 bases between them. The CDR3 is made up of 12 amino acids. CDR3: CASSGISYEQYF. As DNA, the CDR3 is TGTGCCAGCTCAGGCATCTCCTACGAGCAGTACTTC.

The chain is built from TRBV6-6 and TRBJ1-6; 8 bases match TRBD1. V gave up 6 bases and J gave up 6 bases; unmatched junction bases: 4. Looked up from germline, CDR1 is MNHNY and CDR2 is SVGAGI (reference sequence). The CDR3 extends over 14 amino acids. CDR3 residues: CASRRQGSNSPLHF. The CDR3 nucleotides are TGTGCCAGCAGGCGACAGGGGAGTAATTCACCCCTCCACTTT.

This chain uses TRBV7-2 with TRBJ1-5, with D hard to call. The CDR3 contains 13 residues. The V gene's germline CDR1 is SGHTA and CDR2 FQGNSA. Trimming stripped 5 bases from V and 1 base from J, with 6 bases between. The CDR3 reads CASSPRSNQPQHF. Here the CDR3 DNA reads TGTGCCAGCAGCCCTCGGAGCAATCAGCCCCAGCATTTT. Full variable domain (remainder filled in from reference TRBV7-2 and TRBJ1-5): GAGVSQSPSNKVTEKGKDVELRCDPISGHTALYWYRQSLGQGLEFLIYFQGNSAPDKSGLPSDRFSAERTGGSVSTLTIQRTQQEDSAVYLCASSPRSNQPQHFGDGTRLSIL.

The chain joins TRBV4-1 to TRBJ2-2; 10 bases agree with TRBD1. Per the germline V gene, CDR1 is MGHRA and CDR2 is YSYEKL. Trimming removed 3 bases from V and 0 bases from J; junction bases left unmatched: 16. This CDR3 has 21 amino acids. The CDR3 sequence: CASSHPLDPGQGPANTGELFF. The CDR3 region has the DNA TGCGCCAGCAGCCACCCGCTTGACCCGGGACAGGGGCCCGCGAACACCGGGGAGCTGTTTTTT.

The gene calls are TRBV7-9 and TRBJ2-1; 10 nucleotides align to TRBD2. Germline values: CDR1 SEHNR, CDR2 FQNEAQ (reference sequence). Unmatched junction bases numbered 12, after V lost 5 bases and J lost 5 bases. The CDR3 totals 17 residues. CDR3 bases: TGTGCCAGCAGCCCCATCCTCAGCGGGAGGGCAAACAATGAGCAGTTCTTC. Residues: CASSPILSGRANNEQFF. Together with reference TRBV7-9 and TRBJ2-1, the CDR3 gives the full variable domain: DTGVSQNPRHKITKRGQNVTFRCDPISEHNRLYWYRQTLGQGPEFLTYFQNEAQLEKSRLLSDRFSAERPKGSFSTLEIQRTEQGDSAMYLCASSPILSGRANNEQFFGPGTRLTVL.

This rearrangement joins TRBV28 to TRBJ2-7; TRBD2 is a possible D gene (6 bases). The CDR3 is 20 amino acids. Trimming took off 6 bases at V and 2 bases at J, with 32 bases between the two ends. Germline values: CDR1 MDHEN, CDR2 SYDVKM. The CDR3 protein is CASSLSRPRFGGLWTYEQYF. The CDR3 bases are TGTGCCAGCAGCCTCTCGAGGCCGCGATTCGGGGGTTTGTGGACCTACGAGCAGTACTTC. Complete variable domain (other parts from reference TRBV28 and TRBJ2-7): DVKVTQSSRYLVKRTGEKVFLECVQDMDHENMFWYRQDPGLGLRLIYFSYDVKMKEKGDIPEGYSVSREKKERFSLILESASTNQTSMYLCASSLSRPRFGGLWTYEQYFGPGTRLTVT.